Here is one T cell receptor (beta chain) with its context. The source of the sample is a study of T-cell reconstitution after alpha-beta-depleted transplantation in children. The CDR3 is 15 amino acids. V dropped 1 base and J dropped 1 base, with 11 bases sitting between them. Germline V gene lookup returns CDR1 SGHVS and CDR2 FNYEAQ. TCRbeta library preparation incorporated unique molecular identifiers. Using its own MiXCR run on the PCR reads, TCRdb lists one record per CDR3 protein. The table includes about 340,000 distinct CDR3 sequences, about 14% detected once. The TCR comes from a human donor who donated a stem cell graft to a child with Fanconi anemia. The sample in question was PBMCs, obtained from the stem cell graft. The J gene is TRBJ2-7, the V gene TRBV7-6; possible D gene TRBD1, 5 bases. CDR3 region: CASSLGQGGSYEQYV. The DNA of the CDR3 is TGTGCCAGCAGCTTAGGGCAGGGTGGTTCCTACGAGCAGTACGTC.